This T cell receptor beta chain comes out of a study of blood T cells in healthy people across ages. Findings and limits, study-wide: Diversity of TCR beta per million T cells declined in a roughly linear way with age.

The authors ran a second PCR of about 6 to 11 cycles using a sample-barcoded 5' primer and a J-beta primer mix. Via MiXCR, TCRdb re-called the 5' RACE reads, giving one row per CDR3 protein. The top ten hold roughly 19% of the sample, which has hundreds of thousands of distinct CDR3 sequences, under 55% seen once. Germline trimming cut 1 base from V and 10 bases from J; bases unmatched to any gene: 3. The germline gives CDR1 LGHNA, CDR2 YSLEER. The CDR3 is made up of 15 amino acids. Turning to this clonotype: The antigen is undetermined.

The sample was blood. This chain joins TRBV4-3 and TRBJ1-6; 11 bases are shared with TRBD1. The source is a man in his sixties in good health. CDR3 nucleotide sequence: TGCGCCAGCAGCCAAGGGACAGGGGGCGAATCACCCCTCCACTTT. The encoded protein is CASSQGTGGESPLHF.